A selection of T cell receptor beta chains follows, all from one sample in a study of CD8 T cells in ankylosing spondylitis. In TCRdb, the 5' RACE reads were re-called with MiXCR into one record per CDR3 protein. The table lists about 840,000 distinct CDR3 sequences, about an eighth of them singletons. The sample comprised blood, either unsorted or a sorted T cell fraction (not recorded which). The receptors derive from a male donor with ankylosing spondylitis. Each CDR3 is given with its conserved first and last residue.

J gene	V gene	CDR3 protein
TRBJ2-4	TRBV20-1	CSAKRLAGGSIPDIQYF
TRBJ1-2	TRBV12-3/TRBV12-4	CASSFSGTGPYTF
TRBJ1-3	TRBV11-2	CASSLDLRNTIYF
TRBJ2-1	TRBV7-9	CASSPPGQLNNEQFF
TRBJ1-4	TRBV29-1	CSAAVRDRAGEKLFF
TRBJ2-7	TRBV27	CASSSNGQGYEQYF
TRBJ1-5	TRBV20-1	CSVSRANQPQHF
TRBJ2-5	TRBV29-1	CSVEDPGDSFQETQYF
TRBJ2-1	TRBV7-2	CASSLRWADEQFF
TRBJ2-1	TRBV7-2	CASSWTRALYNEQFF
TRBJ2-7	TRBV5-1	CASRPRDSYEQYF
TRBJ2-1	TRBV7-2	CASSFQREGEQFF
TRBJ2-5	TRBV2	CASTLGLAGLETQYF
TRBJ2-1	TRBV20-1	CSAPRDAYNEQFF
TRBJ1-2	TRBV4-3	CASSLRGSDGYTF
TRBJ2-1	TRBV5-1	CASSPRLAGAGYNEQFF
TRBJ2-7	TRBV6-2/TRBV6-3	CASIPTGVEQYF
TRBJ2-3	TRBV20-1	CSATSGTNTDTQYF
TRBJ2-1	TRBV7-2	CASSPSGSGYNEQFF
TRBJ1-2	TRBV4-3	CASSQARGSPNYDYTF
TRBJ2-3	TRBV15	CATSREGGLGERYF
TRBJ1-5	TRBV6-1	CASSARLGGHQPQHF
TRBJ2-7	TRBV20-1	CSAKVPFPYWEQYF
TRBJ1-1	TRBV12-3/TRBV12-4	CASSLLVVGEAFF
TRBJ2-5	TRBV7-9	CASRLTSGETQYF
TRBJ2-7	TRBV20-1	CSARLQGGLYEQYF